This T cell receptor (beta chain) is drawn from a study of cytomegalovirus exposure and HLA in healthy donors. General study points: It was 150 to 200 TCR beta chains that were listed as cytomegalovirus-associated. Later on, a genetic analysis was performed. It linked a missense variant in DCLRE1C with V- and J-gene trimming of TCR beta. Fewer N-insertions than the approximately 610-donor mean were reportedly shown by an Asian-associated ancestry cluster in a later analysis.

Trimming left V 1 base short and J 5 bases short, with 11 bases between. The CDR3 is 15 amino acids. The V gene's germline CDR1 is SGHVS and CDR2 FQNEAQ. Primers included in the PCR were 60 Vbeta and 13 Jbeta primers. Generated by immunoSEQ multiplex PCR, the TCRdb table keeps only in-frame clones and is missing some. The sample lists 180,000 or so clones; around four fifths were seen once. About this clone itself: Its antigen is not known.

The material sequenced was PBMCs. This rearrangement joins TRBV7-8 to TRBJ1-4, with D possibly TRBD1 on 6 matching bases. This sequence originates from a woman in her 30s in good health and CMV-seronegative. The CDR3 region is CASSLVRGTNEKLFF. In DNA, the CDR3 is TGTGCCAGCAGCTTAGTCAGGGGCACAAATGAAAAACTGTTTTTT.